One and the same sample provided the 29 T cell receptor beta chains below, sequenced in a study of identical twins. TCRdb itself ran the 5' RACE reads through MiXCR, one entry per CDR3 protein. The sample holds fewer than 250,000 distinct CDR3 sequences, 6% to 8% seen once. This sample also appeared in a second study, on yellow fever vaccine responses in identical twins.

The specimen sequenced was CD8+ T cells sorted from blood. Source of these receptors: a young woman in good health.

This clonotype has just a few counts. J is TRBJ1-1 and V is TRBV15, with 7 bases that match TRBD1. Looked up from germline, CDR1 is LNHNV and CDR2 is YYDKDF (reference sequence). Trimming took 4 bases from V and 4 from J; bases not matched to a gene: 6. CDR3 length: 14 amino acids. CDR3 coding DNA: TGTGCCACCAGCAAAACAGGGGAGGGCACTGAAGCTTTCTTT. Encoded protein: CATSKTGEGTEAFF.

The chain joins TRBV29-1 to TRBJ2-1, with 7 bases aligning to TRBD2. The germline V gene encodes CDR1 SQVTM and CDR2 ANQGSEA. J lost 2 bases, V lost 6 bases, and 1 base had no gene match. The CDR3 loop spans 12 amino acids. The CDR3: CSVGGTYNEQFF. The CDR3 nucleotides are TGCAGCGTCGGGGGGACCTACAATGAGCAGTTCTTC.

The CDR3 DNA reads TGCGCCAGCAGCCAAGAGGTCGGCGGGGGGCTGGAGACCCAGTACTTC. Protein sequence: CASSQEVGGGLETQYF. The chain recombines TRBV4-1 with TRBJ2-5; 8 bases agree with TRBD2. The V gene's germline CDR1 is MGHRA and CDR2 YSYEKL. This CDR3 has 16 residues. Germline trimming cut 0 bases from V and 5 bases from J; bases unmatched to any gene: 8.

This chain uses TRBV6-1 with TRBJ2-7; TRBD2 aligns across 12 bases. Germline lookup yields CDR1 MNHNS and CDR2 SASEGT. The CDR3 runs to 13 residues. The V and J ends lost 6 bases and 5 bases, in that order; junction bases with no gene match: 2. In DNA, the CDR3 is TGTGCCAGCAGCCCTAGCGGGAGGGACGAGCAGTACTTC. Translating gives CASSPSGRDEQYF.

In this sample, this clonotype turned up a few times. The rearrangement joins TRBV6-1 to TRBJ2-3; TRBD2 agrees at 11 bases. Germline CDR1 reads MNHNS; CDR2 reads SASEGT. The CDR3 loop spans 15 amino acids. Germline trimming cut 4 bases from V and 4 bases from J; bases unmatched to any gene: 4. The chain's CDR3 is CASSALAGDSDTQYF. In DNA form, the CDR3 reads TGTGCCAGCAGTGCACTAGCGGGGGACTCAGATACGCAGTATTTT.

The V call is TRBV19, the J call TRBJ2-1, with TRBD2 matching over 8 bases. The CDR3 contains 15 residues. Germline trimming cut 0 bases from V and 4 bases from J; bases unmatched to any gene: 2. Germline V gives CDR1 LNHDA, CDR2 SQIVND (reference sequence). The CDR3 DNA reads TGTGCCAGTAGTATAGACGCTAGCGGGTACAATGAGCAGTTCTTC. This gives the protein CASSIDASGYNEQFF.

This clonotype was seen more than once but under ten times. The gene calls are TRBV7-6 and TRBJ2-1, with D possibly matching TRBD1 (6 bases). This CDR3 region has 15 residues. CDR1 and CDR2 from the germline V gene are SGHVS and FNYEAQ. Between the trimmed V and J ends, which lost 3 bases and 0 bases, there was a span of 9 bases. The CDR3 loop is CASSLGQTSYNEQFF. CDR3 nucleotide sequence: TGTGCCAGCAGCTTGGGACAAACCTCCTACAATGAGCAGTTCTTC.

The chain is built from TRBV7-9 and TRBJ2-5; D not certain. Germline V gene lookup returns CDR1 SEHNR and CDR2 FQNEAQ (reference sequence). V was trimmed by 2 bases and J by 5 bases, leaving 9 bases between them. CDR3 length: 13 amino acids. CDR3 DNA sequence: TGTGCCAGCAGCTTAACTGTTTCGGAGACCCAGTACTTC. Translating gives CASSLTVSETQYF. The full variable domain, with the rest looked up from reference TRBV7-9 and TRBJ2-5, is DTGVSQNPRHKITKRGQNVTFRCDPISEHNRLYWYRQTLGQGPEFLTYFQNEAQLEKSRLLSDRFSAERPKGSFSTLEIQRTEQGDSAMYLCASSLTVSETQYFGPGTRLLVL.

This clonotype was detected a few times. The V call is TRBV29-1, the J call TRBJ1-2; D remains unclear. The germline CDR1 and CDR2 sequences are SQVTM and ANQGSEA. The CDR3 runs 13 residues. The V end was cut by 0 bases, the J end by 2 bases, with 7 bases between. CDR3 sequence reads: CSVEDPENYGYTF. CDR3 nucleotides: TGCAGCGTTGAAGATCCGGAGAACTATGGCTACACCTTC.

Here the CDR3 reads CASRGLAPNTGELFF. DNA for the CDR3: TGTGCCAGCAGAGGACTAGCGCCGAACACCGGGGAGCTGTTTTTT. The gene calls are TRBV12-3 or TRBV12-4 and TRBJ2-2; 9 bases line up with TRBD2. Losses at the gene ends were 6 bases for V and 0 bases for J; bases not matched to a gene: 2. The CDR3 sequence is 15 residues long.

This sequence joins TRBV7-3 and TRBJ2-1; D is perhaps TRBD2 (5 bases). Germline V gives CDR1 SGHTA, CDR2 FQGTGA. The CDR3 consists of 15 residues. With 0 bases removed from V and 5 bases from J, the gap between germline ends came to 11 bases. CDR3 DNA sequence: TGTGCCAGCAGCTTAACTGCTGCGGGCGACAATGAGCAGTTCTTC. This encodes CASSLTAAGDNEQFF.

CDR3 sequence: CASSFRTSGYEQYF. DNA of the CDR3: TGTGCCAGCAGTTTCAGGACTAGCGGCTACGAGCAGTACTTC. The V call is TRBV27, the J call TRBJ2-7, with 10 bases aligning to TRBD2. The junction had 2 bases not matched to a gene; V was cut back by 3 bases and J by 3 bases. This CDR3 comprises 14 residues. In germline, CDR1 is MNHEY, CDR2 SMNVEV (reference sequence).

This clonotype was observed a handful of times. This sequence joins TRBV7-9 and TRBJ2-5, with 9 bases lining up with TRBD2. Trimming took 5 bases from V and 1 from J; bases not matched to a gene: 8. This CDR3 contains 16 residues. Per germline, CDR1 SEHNR and CDR2 FQNEAQ (reference sequence). The CDR3 spells CASSRAGGKTQETQYF. DNA of the CDR3: TGTGCCAGCAGCCGAGCGGGGGGCAAAACCCAAGAGACCCAGTACTTC.

This clonotype appeared a few times. The chain carries TRBV5-6 and TRBJ2-7; tentatively, D is TRBD1 (6 bases). Germline-derived CDR1 and CDR2 are SGHDT and YYEEEE. CDR3 length equals 14 residues. The V end was cut by 2 bases, the J end by 0 bases, with 9 bases between. The CDR3 reads CASSFGQSSYEQYF. In DNA form, the CDR3 reads TGTGCCAGCAGCTTCGGACAGAGCTCCTACGAGCAGTACTTC.

The chain has TRBV20-1 and TRBJ1-3; no firm D call. Germline V gene sequence: CDR1 DFQATT, CDR2 SNEGSKA (reference sequence). V lost 1 base and J lost 7, with 11 bases in between. The CDR3 totals 13 residues. The CDR3 spells CSARVSPENTIYF. As DNA, the CDR3 is TGCAGTGCTAGAGTGAGTCCGGAGAACACCATATATTTT.

The DNA of the CDR3 is TGTGCCAGCAGCGGATGGTTAGCCAAAAACATTCAGTACTTC. Its translation is CASSGWLAKNIQYF. V and J are TRBV7-9 and TRBJ2-4; D gene ambiguous. The CDR3 loop spans 14 amino acids. V was pared by 5 bases and J by 0 bases, with 8 bases between. From germline, CDR1 is SEHNR and CDR2 FQNEAQ (reference sequence).

This clonotype was detected many times. J is TRBJ2-1 and V is TRBV6-5, with 7 bases aligning to TRBD1. V shed 2 bases, J shed 0 bases, and the junction held 1 base outside the gene matches. From germline, CDR1 is MNHEY and CDR2 SVGAGI. This CDR3 contains 15 residues. The CDR3 sequence: CASSYDRDSYNEQFF. CDR3 coding DNA: TGTGCCAGCAGTTACGACAGGGACTCCTACAATGAGCAGTTCTTC.

The chain combines TRBV21-1 with TRBJ2-1; the tabulated D call, TRBD2, remains unverified against the DNA. TRBV21-1 constitutes a pseudogene. This CDR3 comprises 17 residues. The CDR3 region is CASSKTPLAGVGDEQFF. DNA for the CDR3: TGTGCCAGCAGCAAAACCCCGCTAGCGGGAGTAGGTGATGAGCAGTTCTTC.

As DNA, the CDR3 is TGTGCCACCAGTGATTTCGTTCTAGCGGGAGGCACAGATACGCAGTATTTT. This sequence encodes CATSDFVLAGGTDTQYF. This chain connects TRBV24-1 to TRBJ2-3; 10 positions match TRBD2. The CDR3 runs 17 residues. Germline V CDR1 and CDR2: KGHDR, SFDVKD. The ends lost 1 base at V and 1 base at J; junction bases unmatched: 4.

This clonotype was observed many times. CDR3 DNA sequence: TGTGCCAGCTTTCTAAACACTGAAGCTTTCTTT. Translating gives CASFLNTEAFF. V is TRBV7-9 and J is TRBJ1-1; D is undetermined. Germline V gene sequence: CDR1 SEHNR, CDR2 FQNEAQ (reference sequence). V lost 8 bases to trimming and J lost 2 bases, with 6 bases between them. The CDR3 runs 11 residues.

The sample holds many counts of this clonotype. J is TRBJ2-1 and V is TRBV20-1; TRBD2 might be the D (6 bases). The CDR3 loop spans 18 amino acids. The ends were cut back, 1 base at V and 1 base at J, with 20 bases in the middle. CDR1 DFQATT and CDR2 SNEGSKA come from the germline V gene (reference sequence). This CDR3 is CSARGGHPLAVSYNEQFF. In nucleotides, the CDR3 is TGCAGTGCTAGAGGAGGACACCCACTAGCCGTATCCTACAATGAGCAGTTCTTC.

The genes are TRBV11-1 and TRBJ2-5; TRBD2 aligns across 7 bases. The germline CDR1 and CDR2 sequences are SGHAT and FQDESV (reference sequence). The V gene end was trimmed by 3 bases and the J gene end by 1 base; junction bases not matched to a gene: 5. The CDR3 runs 15 residues. The CDR3 spells CASSFSGTPQETQYF. Written as DNA, the CDR3 is TGTGCCAGCAGCTTCAGCGGGACGCCCCAAGAGACCCAGTACTTC.

This clonotype has only a few counts. The chain recombines TRBV20-1 with TRBJ1-2, with 7 bases that match TRBD1. The length of the CDR3 is 14 residues. V was clipped by 5 bases and J by 7 bases; unmatched bases: 13. From germline, CDR1 is DFQATT and CDR2 SNEGSKA (reference sequence). Written as DNA, the CDR3 is TGCAGTGCTGACAGGGCGACAGGGCCCTTTGGCTACACCTTC. Residues: CSADRATGPFGYTF.

This clonotype turned up a few times. CDR3 in amino acids: CATSRSFSPGLSSYNEQFF. The CDR3 DNA reads as TGTGCCACCAGCAGGTCCTTCTCACCGGGCCTTAGCTCCTACAATGAGCAGTTCTTC. The chain has TRBV15 and TRBJ2-1; D call uncertain. The V end lost 3 bases, the J end lost 0 bases, and 21 bases lay between the germline ends. Germline V gene sequence: CDR1 LNHNV, CDR2 YYDKDF (reference sequence). CDR3 size: 19 residues.

In this sample, this clonotype turned up many times. The chain joins TRBV6-5 to TRBJ2-5; TRBD1 agrees at 7 bases. The CDR3 has 15 amino acids. V lost 4 bases, J lost 4 bases, and 9 bases stayed unmatched. Germline V gene lookup returns CDR1 MNHEY and CDR2 SVGAGI. DNA of the CDR3: TGTGCCAGCAGTTTTGAACAGGGGATTACAGAGACCCAGTACTTC. It specifies CASSFEQGITETQYF.

This clonotype was seen many times. The V gene is TRBV12-3 or TRBV12-4, the J gene TRBJ2-4, with TRBD2 matching 8 bases. Germline trimming cut 8 bases from V and 1 base from J; bases unmatched to any gene: 4. The CDR3 extends over 14 amino acids. The CDR3 region is CASSGGPAKNIQYF. CDR3 bases: TGTGCCAGCTCGGGGGGGCCGGCCAAAAACATTCAGTACTTC.

This clonotype was counted between two and nine times. The genes are TRBV24-1 and TRBJ2-7, with D hard to call. V lost 3 bases to trimming and J lost 6 bases, with 8 bases between them. CDR3 length: 12 amino acids. CDR1 and CDR2 from the germline V gene are KGHDR and SFDVKD. The CDR3: CATSDEGREQYF. The CDR3 region has the DNA TGTGCCACCAGTGATGAAGGTCGCGAGCAGTACTTC.

This clonotype was detected ten times or more. The chain couples TRBV20-1 to TRBJ2-7, with TRBD2 matching over 13 bases. The CDR3 runs 16 residues. Germline CDR1 DFQATT, CDR2 SNEGSKA (reference sequence). The junction had 7 bases not matched to a gene; V was cut back by 5 bases and J by 0 bases. CDR3 DNA: TGCAGTGCTCGAAGACTAGCGGGAGGATCCTCCTACGAGCAGTACTTC. Its translation: CSARRLAGGSSYEQYF.

The chain recombines TRBV2 with TRBJ2-2; D not certain. The CDR3 runs to 17 residues. V lost 0 bases and J 5 bases, leaving 16 bases between the germline ends. Germline CDR1 and CDR2: SNHLY and FYNNEI. The CDR3 reads CASSEAGIFEVTGELFF. In DNA, the CDR3 is TGTGCCAGCAGTGAAGCGGGGATTTTCGAGGTTACCGGGGAGCTGTTTTTT. Variable domain in full (rest from reference TRBV2 and TRBJ2-2): EPEVTQTPSHQVTQMGQEVILRCVPISNHLYFYWYRQILGQKVEFLVSFYNNEISEKSEIFDDQFSVERPDGSNFTLKIRSTKLEDSAMYFCASSEAGIFEVTGELFFGEGSRLTVL.